These T cell receptor beta chains were read from a single sample in a study of blood T cell repertoires in COVID-19. Measured with immunoSEQ multiplex PCR; TCRdb has only the in-frame clones, and not every one. The sample has 130,000 or so clones; approximately 82% are singletons. Sequenced: peripheral blood. The receptors shown here come from a man older than 75 with active or convalescent COVID-19. CDR3s include the opening cysteine and the closing phenylalanine or tryptophan. Fields, in order: D gene, V gene, clone size, J gene, CDR3 DNA, CDR3 protein. The D gene is left open where the match is weak. Clone size is given for some rows only: seen once, a few or many times, or a class if the clone is expanded.

>.|TRBV9|.|TRBJ2-3
TGTGCCAGCAGCGTAGAACAGGTCGGGGATACGCAGTATTTT
CASSVEQVGDTQYF
>TRBD1|TRBV20-1|.|TRBJ1-2
TGCAGTGTAGGACAGGGCTATGGCTACACCTTC
CSVGQGYGYTF
>TRBD1|TRBV19|.|TRBJ2-5
TGTGCCAGTAATCCTGGGACAGGGGGGTGGGAGACCCAGTACTTC
CASNPGTGGWETQYF
>TRBD1|TRBV10-3|once|TRBJ1-5
TGTGCCATCAGTGAGTCGTTACAGGGGAATCAGCCCCAGCATTTT
CAISESLQGNQPQHF
>.|TRBV6-2/TRBV6-3|.|TRBJ2-5
TGTGCCAGCAGTTATACTAGTCAAGAGACCCAGTACTTC
CASSYTSQETQYF
>.|TRBV5-1|.|TRBJ1-3
TGCGCCAGCAGCCTTTCGACAGGCTCTGGAAACACCATATATTTT
CASSLSTGSGNTIYF
>TRBD2|TRBV2|.|TRBJ2-3
TGTGCCAGCAGTTCAAGGACTAGCGGGGGTACAGATACGCAGTATTTT
CASSSRTSGGTDTQYF
>.|TRBV18|.|TRBJ1-5
TGTGCCAGCTCACCGGACAACAATCAGCCCCAGCATTTT
CASSPDNNQPQHF
>.|TRBV11-1|.|TRBJ2-4
TGTGCCAGCAGCCAAAACACAGGGTTGTCCAAAAACATTCAGTACTTC
CASSQNTGLSKNIQYF
>.|TRBV2|few|TRBJ2-5
TGTGCCAGCAGCCGGACCCAGGGGGGCCGAGAGACCCAGTACTTC
CASSRTQGGRETQYF
>.|TRBV7-2|.|TRBJ1-5
TGTGCCAGCAGCTTAGGCGGGTACAATCAGCCCCAGCATTTT
CASSLGGYNQPQHF
>TRBD1|TRBV25-1|.|TRBJ2-3
TGTGCCAGCAGTGGGGACAGGGGTGACACAGATACGCAGTATTTT
CASSGDRGDTDTQYF
>.|TRBV27|.|TRBJ1-3
TGTGCCAGCAGTTCGAGGATCTCTGGAAACACCATATATTTT
CASSSRISGNTIYF
>.|TRBV5-6|.|TRBJ2-3
TGTGCCAGCAGCTTAGGCTACAGGGACGAGGATACGCAGTATTTT
CASSLGYRDEDTQYF
>TRBD1|TRBV4-2|.|TRBJ2-2
TGTGCCAGCAGCCGGGGGACAGGGGAGGGCGGGGAGCTGTTTTTT
CASSRGTGEGGELFF
>.|TRBV3-1/TRBV3-2|.|TRBJ1-2
TGTGCCAGCAGCCAAGTTCGGGGGGCTAACTATGGCTACACCTTC
CASSQVRGANYGYTF
>.|TRBV7-2|.|TRBJ2-5
TGTGCCAGCAGCGCGTCAACCGAGACCCAGTACTTC
CASSASTETQYF
>TRBD2|TRBV9|once|TRBJ2-3
TGTGCCAGCAGCCCCGGGACTAGCGGGGGGGCGGGTAGCACAGATACGCAGTATTTT
CASSPGTSGGAGSTDTQYF
>.|TRBV29-1|once|TRBJ2-3
TGCAGCGTTGAATCCACCCAGGATACGCAGTATTTT
CSVESTQDTQYF
>TRBD1|TRBV3-1/TRBV3-2|.|TRBJ2-2
TGTGCCAGCAGCCAAGGGGACAGGGGGTATTCCGGGGAGCTGTTTTTT
CASSQGDRGYSGELFF
>.|TRBV5-4|.|TRBJ2-7
TGTGCCAGCAGCTTGGAGTTGGGGGGAGCCTACGAGCAGTACTTC
CASSLELGGAYEQYF
>TRBD2|TRBV12-3/TRBV12-4|.|TRBJ2-4
TGTGCCAGCAGCGGGACTAGCGACAACATTCAGTACTTC
CASSGTSDNIQYF
>TRBD1|TRBV19|.|TRBJ1-5
TGTGCCAGTAGACCCGGGACAGGGAATCAGCCCCAGCATTTT
CASRPGTGNQPQHF